A selection of T cell receptor beta chains follows, all from one sample in a study of blood T cell repertoires in COVID-19. Only in-frame clones appear in the TCRdb table, and some are missing; sequencing was by immunoSEQ multiplex PCR. Here the sample spans some 140,000 clones, approximately 80% being singletons. The sample consisted of peripheral blood. Every receptor here comes from a man older than 75 with acute or convalescent COVID-19. CDR3s include the opening cysteine and the closing phenylalanine or tryptophan. A D gene is named only where the DNA matches it firmly. Not all rows give a size; the values are once, few, many and, for expanded clones, a class.

TRBV5-4	TRBD1	-	TRBJ1-6	CASSYRGSPLHF	TGTGCCAGCAGCTACAGGGGTTCACCCCTCCACTTT
TRBV5-6	-	once	TRBJ1-4	CASSLGTGVEKLFF	TGTGCCAGCAGCTTGGGAACGGGGGTTGAAAAACTGTTTTTT
TRBV19	-	-	TRBJ1-6	CASSMSGGGSPLHF	TGTGCCAGTAGTATGTCGGGGGGAGGTTCACCCCTCCACTTT
TRBV19	-	-	TRBJ2-3	CASSLENRDTQYF	TGTGCCAGTAGTCTCGAAAACAGAGATACGCAGTATTTT
TRBV6-6	-	-	TRBJ2-7	CASSYSGLPSYEQYF	TGTGCCAGCAGTTACTCGGGACTGCCAAGCTACGAGCAGTACTTC
TRBV6-1	-	-	TRBJ1-1	CASSEKGLNEAFF	TGTGCCAGCAGTGAAAAGGGGCTTAATGAAGCTTTCTTT
TRBV5-1	-	once	TRBJ2-1	CASSSPPRWGGQEHEQFF	TGCGCCAGCAGCTCCCCCCCAAGGTGGGGGGGCCAGGAACATGAGCAGTTCTTC
TRBV7-2	-	once	TRBJ2-5	CASSFNGQQETQYF	TGTGCCAGCAGCTTTAATGGACAGCAAGAGACCCAGTACTTC
TRBV11-2	-	few	TRBJ1-6	CASSLDQGGNSPLHF	TGTGCCAGCAGCTTAGATCAGGGAGGTAATTCACCCCTCCACTTT
TRBV4-3	TRBD1	few	TRBJ1-6	CASSLFPGQANSPLHF	TGCGCCAGCAGCCTTTTTCCGGGACAGGCCAATTCACCCCTCCACTTT
TRBV12-3/TRBV12-4	-	-	TRBJ1-2	CASRRAGNYGYTF	TGTGCCAGCAGGCGGGCCGGTAACTATGGCTACACCTTC
TRBV5-5	TRBD1	-	TRBJ1-5	CASSLFGQGQPQHF	TGTGCCAGCAGCTTGTTTGGACAGGGTCAGCCCCAGCATTTT
TRBV24-1	-	-	TRBJ2-3	CATSDNPGTDTQYF	TGTGCCACCAGTGACAACCCCGGGACAGATACGCAGTATTTT
TRBV29-1	-	-	TRBJ2-7	CSVVSREQYF	TGCAGCGTTGTAAGCCGGGAGCAGTACTTC
TRBV2	TRBD1	-	TRBJ2-5	CASTRDRTTQETQYF	TGTGCCAGCACCCGGGACAGGACTACCCAAGAGACCCAGTACTTC
TRBV5-1	TRBD2	-	TRBJ2-3	CASSLRPPSGSTDTQYF	TGCGCCAGCAGCTTGCGCCCTCCTAGCGGGAGCACAGATACGCAGTATTTT
TRBV3-1/TRBV3-2	TRBD2	-	TRBJ2-7	CASSLASRVVGGYGEQYF	TGTGCCAGCAGCCTAGCCTCAAGGGTAGTGGGAGGGTACGGGGAGCAGTACTTC
TRBV18	TRBD2	-	TRBJ2-3	CASSVAGLASPDTQYF	TGTGCCAGCTCAGTGGCTGGACTAGCGAGTCCAGATACGCAGTATTTT